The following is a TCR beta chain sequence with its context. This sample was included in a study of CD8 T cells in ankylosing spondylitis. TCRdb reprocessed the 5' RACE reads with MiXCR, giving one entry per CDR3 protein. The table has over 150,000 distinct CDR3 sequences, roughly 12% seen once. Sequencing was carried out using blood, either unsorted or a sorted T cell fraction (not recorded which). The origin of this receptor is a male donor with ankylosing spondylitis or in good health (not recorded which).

The CDR3 nucleotides are TGTGCCAGCAGTTACTCGAAGGCCCTCTACGAGCAGTACTTC. This gives the protein CASSYSKALYEQYF. This chain connects TRBV6-2 or TRBV6-3 to TRBJ2-7; D remains ambiguous. CDR3 size: 14 residues. Germline assignment: CDR1 MNHEY and CDR2 SVGEGT. V lost 0 bases to trimming and J lost 3 bases, with 9 bases between them.